This TCR beta chain was identified during a study of blood T cell repertoires in COVID-19. The CDR3 loop spans 14 amino acids. In germline, CDR1 is SGHAT, CDR2 FQNNGV. V trimming: 5 bases; J trimming: 4 bases; junction bases outside the gene matches: 3. TCRdb's copy holds only in-frame clones and misses some; the assay was immunoSEQ multiplex PCR. Found here are over 300,000 clones, more than 70% of them singletons; the top ten hold 0.95% to 1.5%. The clonotype originates from a man in his forties with acute or convalescent COVID-19. V is TRBV11-2 and J is TRBJ1-2; TRBD1 aligns across 11 bases. Sequencing was done on a sample of peripheral blood. The CDR3 is CASSRDRGFYGYTF. CDR3 sequence (DNA): TGTGCCAGCAGCCGGGACAGGGGGTTCTATGGCTACACCTTC.